The 7 T cell receptor beta chains presented below share a single source sample, sequenced in a study of patients and donors after allogeneic stem cell transplantation. TCRdb ran MiXCR on the RT-PCR reads and lists one entry per CDR3 protein. This table holds about 110,000 distinct CDR3 sequences, less than 45% found once. The sample taken for sequencing was blood, either unsorted or a sorted T cell fraction (not recorded which). These receptors all come from a human donor who was either an allogeneic HSCT recipient or a stem cell or donor lymphocyte infusion donor (not recorded which). It is not recorded whose cells these are; they may come from a transplant donor.

The V gene is TRBV7-9, the J gene TRBJ2-3; D may be TRBD2 (6 bases). This CDR3 contains 15 residues. Germline V gives CDR1 SEHNR, CDR2 FQNEAQ (reference sequence). With 7 bases removed from V and 0 bases from J, the gap between germline ends came to 14 bases. The CDR3 spells CASNPRGASTDTQYF. CDR3 DNA: TGTGCCAGCAACCCACGCGGGGCGAGCACAGATACGCAGTATTTT.

The chain uses TRBV3-1 and TRBJ1-5; 10 nucleotides line up with TRBD1. The CDR3 is made up of 18 amino acids. CDR1 is LGHDT and CDR2 is YNNKEL in the germline V gene (reference sequence). The V segment lost 4 bases and the J segment 0 bases; nucleotides outside the gene matches: 9. As DNA, the CDR3 is TGTGCCAGCAGCCGAAAAGGACAGGGGGGTTATAGCAATCAGCCCCAGCATTTT. Its protein product is CASSRKGQGGYSNQPQHF.

The rearrangement joins TRBV20-1 to TRBJ1-2; possible D gene TRBD1, 5 bases. The germline V gene has CDR1 DFQATT and CDR2 SNEGSKA (reference sequence). Deletions cut 3 bases from V and 4 bases from J, with 15 bases between. CDR3 length equals 14 residues. CDR3 region: CSASDSKRGYGYTF. In DNA, the CDR3 is TGCAGTGCTAGCGATTCCAAGAGGGGCTATGGCTACACCTTC.

The chain carries TRBV29-1 and TRBJ2-7; perhaps TRBD1 as D (6 bases). This CDR3 is 11 amino acids long. V gave up 5 bases and J gave up 6 bases, with 11 bases separating them. Per the germline V gene, CDR1 is SQVTM and CDR2 is ANQGSEA. The CDR3 DNA reads as TGCAGCGTTACAGGGATTTGCGAGCAGTACTTC. Protein product: CSVTGICEQYF.

The V and J genes are TRBV4-3 and TRBJ1-5, with D possibly being TRBD1 (6 bases). CDR3 length: 16 amino acids. Deletions cut 0 bases from V and 2 bases from J, with 11 bases between. Germline assignment: CDR1 LGHNA and CDR2 YSLEER. The CDR3 nucleotides are TGCGCCAGCAGCCAAGATAACAGGGTGGGCAATCAGCCCCAGCATTTT. It yields the protein CASSQDNRVGNQPQHF.

This clonotype showed up just a few times. The chain employs TRBV4-2 and TRBJ2-7, with D maybe TRBD2 (5 bases). The CDR3 has 16 amino acids. Germline CDR1 is LGHNA and CDR2 is YNFKEQ. V was trimmed by 0 bases and J by 6 bases, leaving 18 bases between them. CDR3 protein: CASSQDLVGVGSEQYF. The CDR3 DNA sequence: TGTGCCAGCAGCCAAGATCTCGTGGGAGTAGGAAGCGAGCAGTACTTC.

This clonotype was picked up a small number of times. One end of the junction fails to match germline, which may point to a read error. The genes are TRBV7-7 and TRBJ1-1; 11 nucleotides align to TRBD1. The CDR3 contains 17 residues. Germline CDR1 and CDR2: SSHAT and FNYEAQ (reference sequence). CDR3 sequence (DNA): TGTGCTAGCAGCCGATTCCGTGGTAGGACAGGGGGCTTTGAAGCTTTCTTT. Amino acid sequence: CASSRFRGRTGGFEAFF.